One sample yielded the 29 T cell receptor beta chains listed below, sequenced in a study of regulatory T cells in long-lasting Graves disease. Building of the TCR beta libraries involved iRepertoire HTBI primers and Arm-PCR of CDR3 regions. TCRdb re-called the multiplex PCR reads with MiXCR, one entry per CDR3 protein. The table shows fewer than 350,000 distinct CDR3 sequences, with roughly 18% occurring only once. Time point denoted: newly diagnosed GD, antithyroid drugs for less than 3 months. The TCR library was prepared using RNA isolated from PBMCs. This specimen was peripheral blood mononuclear cells (PBMCs), taken at new diagnosis, from a patient treated with antithyroid drugs. Receptor source: a female donor with Graves disease.

This clonotype was counted ten times or more. V gene TRBV3-1 combines with J gene TRBJ1-5, with D unresolved. Germline CDR1 reads LGHDT; CDR2 reads YNNKEL (reference sequence). The CDR3 length is 13 residues. V was trimmed by 5 bases and J by 4 bases, leaving 9 bases between them. CDR3 amino acids: CASSYGVNQPQHF. The CDR3 DNA sequence: TGTGCCAGCAGCTACGGGGTTAATCAGCCCCAGCATTTT.

To note about this clonotype: A read error is the likely source, as a far larger clone sits one nucleotide away. The chain carries TRBV2 and TRBJ2-5, with 10 bases identical to TRBD2. The CDR3 loop spans 16 amino acids. V dropped 2 bases and J dropped 5; count of bases not matched to a gene: 8. Germline V gene sequence: CDR1 SNHLY, CDR2 FYNNEI. CDR3 sequence: CASSESGRAGRETQYF. For the CDR3, the DNA is TGTGCCAGCAGTGAAAGCGGGAGGGCCGGTAGGGAGACCCAGTACTTC.

The chain employs TRBV19 and TRBJ2-5; tentative D call: TRBD2 (5 bases). V lost 0 bases, J lost 6 bases, and 14 bases lay in between. Germline CDR1 LNHDA, CDR2 SQIVND (reference sequence). The CDR3 runs 15 residues. The CDR3, as DNA: TGTGCCAGTAGTATAGATGCAGACCGGGGAAAGACCCAGTACTTC. Encoded protein: CASSIDADRGKTQYF.

The sample holds many counts of this clonotype. The chain links TRBV12-3 or TRBV12-4 to TRBJ1-3; D is ambiguous. There are 18 residues in the CDR3. V was shortened by 6 bases and J by 0 bases, with 21 bases between the two germline ends. CDR3 nucleotide sequence: TGTGCCAGCAGGGACCTCCGGGAGGTTGCTGGCTCTGGAAACACCATATATTTT. Translation gives CASRDLREVAGSGNTIYF.

As regards this clonotype: Just one base apart from a much larger clone, this may be a read error. The chain's CDR3 is CTSSLPAGDDGTDTQYF. The CDR3 nucleotides are TGTACCAGCAGCCTCCCCGCCGGGGACGATGGCACAGATACGCAGTATTTT. The gene calls are TRBV7-3 and TRBJ2-3; D might be TRBD1 or TRBD2, each matching 5 bases. This CDR3 has 17 residues. Germline CDR1 reads SGHTA; CDR2 reads FQGTGA.

This clonotype was seen many times. A read error is possible here, since a much larger clone lies one base away. The chain carries TRBV15 and TRBJ2-1; D gene ambiguous. Germline CDR1 is LNHNV and CDR2 is YYDKDF (reference sequence). CDR3 length: 14 residues. Here the CDR3 reads CTTSINTYYNEQFF. CDR3 DNA sequence: TGTACCACCAGCATAAACACCTACTACAATGAGCAGTTCTTC.

The CDR3 sequence is CASTWGDRGLYGYTF. CDR3 bases: TGTGCCAGCACGTGGGGCGACAGGGGCCTCTATGGCTACACCTTC. The chain is built from TRBV2 and TRBJ1-2, with 8 bases lining up with TRBD1. Germline V gives CDR1 SNHLY, CDR2 FYNNEI. The CDR3 sequence is 15 residues long. After removal of 7 bases from V and 4 bases from J, the junction contained 11 bases not matched to a gene.

In its sample, this clonotype was seen many times. One junction end does not reproduce the germline sequence, and a read error may be involved. The V gene is TRBV30, the J gene TRBJ2-7; 7 nucleotides line up with TRBD2. The CDR3 loop spans 16 amino acids. Germline loops: CDR1 GTSNPN, CDR2 SVGIG (reference sequence). DNA for the CDR3: TGTGCCTGGAGTGCGGGAGGCAGCGGACGTGCCTACGAGCGGTACTTC. It is translated as CAWSAGGSGRAYERYF. The full variable domain, its missing parts supplied by reference TRBV30 and TRBJ2-7, is SQTIHQWPATLVQPVGSPLSLECTVEGTSNPNLYWYRQAAGRGLQLLFYSVGIGQISSEVPQNLSASRPQDRQFILSSKKLLLSDSGFYLCAWSAGGSGRAYERYFGPGTRLTVT.

This clonotype has ten or more counts. The chain carries TRBV12-5 and TRBJ1-6, with no clear D. CDR3 length equals 12 residues. CDR1 and CDR2 (germline): LGHNT, FRNRAP. Deletions cut 10 bases from V and 4 bases from J, with 8 bases between. DNA of the CDR3: TGTGCTACTAGAGATTATAATTCACCCCTCCACTTT. Translated: CATRDYNSPLHF.

At least ten counts were recorded for this clonotype. The chain joins TRBV12-5 to TRBJ2-3; D possibly corresponds to TRBD1 (6 bases). Germline V CDR1 and CDR2: LGHNT, FRNRAP. V lost 3 bases to trimming and J lost 2 bases, with 12 bases between them. The CDR3 is 15 amino acids. The CDR3 sequence: CASGFRTANTDTQYF. In DNA form, the CDR3 reads TGTGCTAGTGGTTTCCGGACAGCGAACACAGATACGCAGTATTTT.

The chain recombines TRBV14 with TRBJ2-7; D possibly uses TRBD1 or TRBD2 (5 bases each). The germline gives CDR1 SGHDN, CDR2 FVKESK. This CDR3 spans 14 amino acids. V lost 0 bases to trimming and J lost 2 bases, with 8 bases between them. The CDR3 is CASSQEGETYEQYF. CDR3 nucleotides: TGTGCCAGCAGCCAAGAGGGGGAGACCTACGAGCAGTACTTC.

This clonotype was observed at least ten times. The chain uses TRBV10-3 and TRBJ2-3; 10 nucleotides agree with TRBD2. Germline trimming cut 10 bases from V and 0 bases from J; bases unmatched to any gene: 4. Germline V gene lookup returns CDR1 ENHRY and CDR2 SYGVKD. The CDR3 has 14 amino acids. CDR3 bases: TGTGCCAGCGAGCGGGAGGGAAGCACAGATACGCAGTATTTT. The encoded protein is CASEREGSTDTQYF.

This clonotype was observed at least ten times. The chain employs TRBV19 and TRBJ2-2; D gene uncertain. Deletions cut 5 bases from V and 6 bases from J, with 4 bases between. The germline V gene has CDR1 LNHDA and CDR2 SQIVND (reference sequence). The CDR3 covers 11 residues. CDR3 region: CASSASGELFF. The CDR3 nucleotides read TGTGCCAGTAGTGCCTCCGGGGAGCTGTTTTTT.

V is TRBV20-1 and J is TRBJ2-7, with 12 bases lining up with TRBD2. The germline V gene has CDR1 DFQATT and CDR2 SNEGSKA (reference sequence). The V gene end was trimmed by 2 bases and the J gene end by 6 bases; junction bases not matched to a gene: 8. The CDR3 is 15 residues long. The CDR3 loop reads CSARPLAGGVGEQYF. CDR3 coding DNA: TGCAGTGCTAGACCTCTAGCGGGAGGGGTCGGCGAGCAGTACTTC.

In regard to this clonotype: This may stem from a read error, because a much larger clone lies one nucleotide away. The chain couples TRBV6-1 to TRBJ1-2; 9 bases fit TRBD1. Germline V gives CDR1 MNHNS, CDR2 SASEGT. This CDR3 is built from 13 residues. V was pared by 6 bases and J by 3 bases, with 2 bases of the junction left unmatched. This CDR3 reads CASSWDRDYGYTF. CDR3 nucleotide sequence: TGTGCCAGCAGCTGGGACAGGGACTATGGCTACACCTTC.

Of note for this clonotype: This likely traces to a read error, being one base from a far larger clone. The V gene is TRBV2, the J gene TRBJ2-1; no firm D call. CDR1 and CDR2 from the germline V gene are SNHLY and FYNNEI. The CDR3 length is 13 residues. Trimming shortened V by 5 bases and J by 10 bases, and 15 bases separated the two germline ends. This CDR3 is CASSPPGQHEQFF. The CDR3 DNA sequence: TGTGCCAGCAGTCCCCCCGGGCAGCACGAGCAGTTCTTC.

For this clonotype: A far larger clone is only one base removed, so a read error is likely. The rearrangement joins TRBV11-3 to TRBJ2-7, with D perhaps matching TRBD2 (7 bases). V was pared by 6 bases and J by 7 bases, with 25 bases between. The CDR3 spans 16 residues. Germline V gene sequence: CDR1 SGHNT, CDR2 YENEEA. The CDR3 bases are TGTGCCAGCAGACCGTCGGGGGGCAATACGTACAATGAGCAGTACTTC. This gives the protein CASRPSGGNTYNEQYF.

This clonotype has ten or more counts. J is TRBJ2-1 and V is TRBV12-3 or TRBV12-4; D gene unclear. V shed 2 bases and J shed 9 bases, with 11 bases lying between them. There are 13 residues in the CDR3. CDR3: CASSLPERPEQFF. DNA of the CDR3: TGTGCCAGCAGTTTACCGGAAAGGCCTGAGCAGTTCTTC.

The chain is built from TRBV28 and TRBJ2-5; no clear D. Trimming took off 8 bases at V and 2 bases at J, with 15 bases between the two ends. The CDR3 is made up of 14 amino acids. Germline V lookup: CDR1 MDHEN, CDR2 SYDVKM. The CDR3 is CASCKMEFQETQYF. Written as DNA, the CDR3 is TGTGCCAGCTGTAAAATGGAGTTTCAAGAGACCCAGTACTTC.

The gene calls are TRBV24-1 and TRBJ2-1; D is perhaps TRBD1 (5 bases). Germline V gene data show CDR1 as KGHDR and CDR2 as SFDVKD. V dropped 5 bases and J dropped 6 bases, with 13 bases sitting between them. The CDR3 has 14 residues. In DNA form, the CDR3 reads TGTGCCACCAGTGGGGGCGAGGTGTCCAATGAGCAGTTCTTC. Amino acids: CATSGGEVSNEQFF.

This clonotype was recorded at least ten times. The CDR3 DNA follows: TGTGCCAGCAGTGGCGGGACTAGCGGCACAGATACGCAGTATTTT. Translated, it gives CASSGGTSGTDTQYF. The chain links TRBV12-3 or TRBV12-4 to TRBJ2-3; TRBD2 matches at 10 bases. CDR3 length: 15 amino acids. Trimming took 5 bases from V and 1 from J; bases not matched to a gene: 3.

This clonotype appeared many times. The genes are TRBV18 and TRBJ1-1, with 8 positions matching TRBD1. The V and J ends lost 6 bases and 5 bases, in that order; junction bases with no gene match: 14. Germline V CDR1 and CDR2: KGHSH, LQKENI. CDR3 length: 16 residues. CDR3 sequence reads: CASSRRSGGDRTEAFF. Written as DNA, the CDR3 is TGTGCCAGCTCCCGAAGGTCAGGGGGCGACCGGACTGAAGCTTTCTTT.

This clonotype was seen many times. The chain couples TRBV28 to TRBJ1-5; D not certain. CDR1 is MDHEN and CDR2 is SYDVKM in the germline V gene. V was cut by 7 bases and J by 2 bases, with 12 bases left in between. CDR3 length: 14 amino acids. The CDR3 sequence is CASIPVFGNQPQHF. DNA of the CDR3: TGTGCCAGCATCCCAGTCTTTGGCAATCAGCCCCAGCATTTT.

This clonotype was seen ten or more times. CDR3 region: CASRPLGASTEAFF. CDR3 DNA: TGTGCCAGCAGGCCGCTGGGGGCGAGCACTGAAGCTTTCTTT. The genes are TRBV28 and TRBJ1-1; TRBD1 might be the D (6 bases). Trimming stripped 6 bases from V and 4 bases from J, with 15 bases between. Germline assignment: CDR1 MDHEN and CDR2 SYDVKM. The CDR3 consists of 14 residues.

The table lists this clonotype with many counts. The chain recombines TRBV6-1 with TRBJ2-5; no firm D call. Germline loops: CDR1 MNHNS, CDR2 SASEGT. Trimming removed 2 bases from V and 4 bases from J, with 11 bases in between. The CDR3 loop spans 14 amino acids. CDR3 DNA: TGTGCCAGCAGTGAATTAACCCGTTCAGAGACCCAGTACTTC. This translates into CASSELTRSETQYF.

V gene TRBV28 combines with J gene TRBJ1-1, with D possibly TRBD1 on 5 matching bases. Germline-derived CDR1 and CDR2 are MDHEN and SYDVKM. CDR3 length: 14 residues. V was shortened by 5 bases and J by 8 bases, with 18 bases between the two germline ends. As DNA, the CDR3 is TGTGCCAGCAGTCTGAGGGGTCTCGAAGCCGAAGCTTTCTTT. Translated: CASSLRGLEAEAFF.

This clonotype was seen repeatedly, ten times or more. This chain connects TRBV18 to TRBJ2-2; no reliable D call. The CDR3 covers 15 residues. Looked up from germline, CDR1 is KGHSH and CDR2 is LQKENI. Trimming left V 2 bases short and J 3 bases short, with 10 bases between. CDR3 amino acids: CASSPMQTYTGELFF. The CDR3 DNA reads as TGTGCCAGCTCACCAATGCAGACTTACACCGGGGAGCTGTTTTTT.

This clonotype was observed a handful of times. With a much larger clone just one base away, this may be a read error. This chain joins TRBV13 and TRBJ2-7; D may be TRBD1 or TRBD2 (7 bases each). Per germline, CDR1 PRHDT and CDR2 FYEKMQ (reference sequence). This CDR3 spans 14 amino acids. The CDR3 DNA sequence: TGTGCCGGCAGCTATCGACAGGGAGGGAGCGAGCAGTACTTC. Its translation is CAGSYRQGGSEQYF.

This clonotype was recorded at least ten times. In DNA, the CDR3 is TGTGCCAGTACCAGGGACCAGGGAGGCTCACCCCTCCACTTT. Encoded protein: CASTRDQGGSPLHF. The chain links TRBV19 to TRBJ1-6; weak D call: TRBD1 (5 bases). Trimming took off 7 bases at V and 10 bases at J, with 17 bases between the two ends. The CDR3 runs to 14 residues. Germline CDR1 and CDR2: LNHDA and SQIVND (reference sequence).